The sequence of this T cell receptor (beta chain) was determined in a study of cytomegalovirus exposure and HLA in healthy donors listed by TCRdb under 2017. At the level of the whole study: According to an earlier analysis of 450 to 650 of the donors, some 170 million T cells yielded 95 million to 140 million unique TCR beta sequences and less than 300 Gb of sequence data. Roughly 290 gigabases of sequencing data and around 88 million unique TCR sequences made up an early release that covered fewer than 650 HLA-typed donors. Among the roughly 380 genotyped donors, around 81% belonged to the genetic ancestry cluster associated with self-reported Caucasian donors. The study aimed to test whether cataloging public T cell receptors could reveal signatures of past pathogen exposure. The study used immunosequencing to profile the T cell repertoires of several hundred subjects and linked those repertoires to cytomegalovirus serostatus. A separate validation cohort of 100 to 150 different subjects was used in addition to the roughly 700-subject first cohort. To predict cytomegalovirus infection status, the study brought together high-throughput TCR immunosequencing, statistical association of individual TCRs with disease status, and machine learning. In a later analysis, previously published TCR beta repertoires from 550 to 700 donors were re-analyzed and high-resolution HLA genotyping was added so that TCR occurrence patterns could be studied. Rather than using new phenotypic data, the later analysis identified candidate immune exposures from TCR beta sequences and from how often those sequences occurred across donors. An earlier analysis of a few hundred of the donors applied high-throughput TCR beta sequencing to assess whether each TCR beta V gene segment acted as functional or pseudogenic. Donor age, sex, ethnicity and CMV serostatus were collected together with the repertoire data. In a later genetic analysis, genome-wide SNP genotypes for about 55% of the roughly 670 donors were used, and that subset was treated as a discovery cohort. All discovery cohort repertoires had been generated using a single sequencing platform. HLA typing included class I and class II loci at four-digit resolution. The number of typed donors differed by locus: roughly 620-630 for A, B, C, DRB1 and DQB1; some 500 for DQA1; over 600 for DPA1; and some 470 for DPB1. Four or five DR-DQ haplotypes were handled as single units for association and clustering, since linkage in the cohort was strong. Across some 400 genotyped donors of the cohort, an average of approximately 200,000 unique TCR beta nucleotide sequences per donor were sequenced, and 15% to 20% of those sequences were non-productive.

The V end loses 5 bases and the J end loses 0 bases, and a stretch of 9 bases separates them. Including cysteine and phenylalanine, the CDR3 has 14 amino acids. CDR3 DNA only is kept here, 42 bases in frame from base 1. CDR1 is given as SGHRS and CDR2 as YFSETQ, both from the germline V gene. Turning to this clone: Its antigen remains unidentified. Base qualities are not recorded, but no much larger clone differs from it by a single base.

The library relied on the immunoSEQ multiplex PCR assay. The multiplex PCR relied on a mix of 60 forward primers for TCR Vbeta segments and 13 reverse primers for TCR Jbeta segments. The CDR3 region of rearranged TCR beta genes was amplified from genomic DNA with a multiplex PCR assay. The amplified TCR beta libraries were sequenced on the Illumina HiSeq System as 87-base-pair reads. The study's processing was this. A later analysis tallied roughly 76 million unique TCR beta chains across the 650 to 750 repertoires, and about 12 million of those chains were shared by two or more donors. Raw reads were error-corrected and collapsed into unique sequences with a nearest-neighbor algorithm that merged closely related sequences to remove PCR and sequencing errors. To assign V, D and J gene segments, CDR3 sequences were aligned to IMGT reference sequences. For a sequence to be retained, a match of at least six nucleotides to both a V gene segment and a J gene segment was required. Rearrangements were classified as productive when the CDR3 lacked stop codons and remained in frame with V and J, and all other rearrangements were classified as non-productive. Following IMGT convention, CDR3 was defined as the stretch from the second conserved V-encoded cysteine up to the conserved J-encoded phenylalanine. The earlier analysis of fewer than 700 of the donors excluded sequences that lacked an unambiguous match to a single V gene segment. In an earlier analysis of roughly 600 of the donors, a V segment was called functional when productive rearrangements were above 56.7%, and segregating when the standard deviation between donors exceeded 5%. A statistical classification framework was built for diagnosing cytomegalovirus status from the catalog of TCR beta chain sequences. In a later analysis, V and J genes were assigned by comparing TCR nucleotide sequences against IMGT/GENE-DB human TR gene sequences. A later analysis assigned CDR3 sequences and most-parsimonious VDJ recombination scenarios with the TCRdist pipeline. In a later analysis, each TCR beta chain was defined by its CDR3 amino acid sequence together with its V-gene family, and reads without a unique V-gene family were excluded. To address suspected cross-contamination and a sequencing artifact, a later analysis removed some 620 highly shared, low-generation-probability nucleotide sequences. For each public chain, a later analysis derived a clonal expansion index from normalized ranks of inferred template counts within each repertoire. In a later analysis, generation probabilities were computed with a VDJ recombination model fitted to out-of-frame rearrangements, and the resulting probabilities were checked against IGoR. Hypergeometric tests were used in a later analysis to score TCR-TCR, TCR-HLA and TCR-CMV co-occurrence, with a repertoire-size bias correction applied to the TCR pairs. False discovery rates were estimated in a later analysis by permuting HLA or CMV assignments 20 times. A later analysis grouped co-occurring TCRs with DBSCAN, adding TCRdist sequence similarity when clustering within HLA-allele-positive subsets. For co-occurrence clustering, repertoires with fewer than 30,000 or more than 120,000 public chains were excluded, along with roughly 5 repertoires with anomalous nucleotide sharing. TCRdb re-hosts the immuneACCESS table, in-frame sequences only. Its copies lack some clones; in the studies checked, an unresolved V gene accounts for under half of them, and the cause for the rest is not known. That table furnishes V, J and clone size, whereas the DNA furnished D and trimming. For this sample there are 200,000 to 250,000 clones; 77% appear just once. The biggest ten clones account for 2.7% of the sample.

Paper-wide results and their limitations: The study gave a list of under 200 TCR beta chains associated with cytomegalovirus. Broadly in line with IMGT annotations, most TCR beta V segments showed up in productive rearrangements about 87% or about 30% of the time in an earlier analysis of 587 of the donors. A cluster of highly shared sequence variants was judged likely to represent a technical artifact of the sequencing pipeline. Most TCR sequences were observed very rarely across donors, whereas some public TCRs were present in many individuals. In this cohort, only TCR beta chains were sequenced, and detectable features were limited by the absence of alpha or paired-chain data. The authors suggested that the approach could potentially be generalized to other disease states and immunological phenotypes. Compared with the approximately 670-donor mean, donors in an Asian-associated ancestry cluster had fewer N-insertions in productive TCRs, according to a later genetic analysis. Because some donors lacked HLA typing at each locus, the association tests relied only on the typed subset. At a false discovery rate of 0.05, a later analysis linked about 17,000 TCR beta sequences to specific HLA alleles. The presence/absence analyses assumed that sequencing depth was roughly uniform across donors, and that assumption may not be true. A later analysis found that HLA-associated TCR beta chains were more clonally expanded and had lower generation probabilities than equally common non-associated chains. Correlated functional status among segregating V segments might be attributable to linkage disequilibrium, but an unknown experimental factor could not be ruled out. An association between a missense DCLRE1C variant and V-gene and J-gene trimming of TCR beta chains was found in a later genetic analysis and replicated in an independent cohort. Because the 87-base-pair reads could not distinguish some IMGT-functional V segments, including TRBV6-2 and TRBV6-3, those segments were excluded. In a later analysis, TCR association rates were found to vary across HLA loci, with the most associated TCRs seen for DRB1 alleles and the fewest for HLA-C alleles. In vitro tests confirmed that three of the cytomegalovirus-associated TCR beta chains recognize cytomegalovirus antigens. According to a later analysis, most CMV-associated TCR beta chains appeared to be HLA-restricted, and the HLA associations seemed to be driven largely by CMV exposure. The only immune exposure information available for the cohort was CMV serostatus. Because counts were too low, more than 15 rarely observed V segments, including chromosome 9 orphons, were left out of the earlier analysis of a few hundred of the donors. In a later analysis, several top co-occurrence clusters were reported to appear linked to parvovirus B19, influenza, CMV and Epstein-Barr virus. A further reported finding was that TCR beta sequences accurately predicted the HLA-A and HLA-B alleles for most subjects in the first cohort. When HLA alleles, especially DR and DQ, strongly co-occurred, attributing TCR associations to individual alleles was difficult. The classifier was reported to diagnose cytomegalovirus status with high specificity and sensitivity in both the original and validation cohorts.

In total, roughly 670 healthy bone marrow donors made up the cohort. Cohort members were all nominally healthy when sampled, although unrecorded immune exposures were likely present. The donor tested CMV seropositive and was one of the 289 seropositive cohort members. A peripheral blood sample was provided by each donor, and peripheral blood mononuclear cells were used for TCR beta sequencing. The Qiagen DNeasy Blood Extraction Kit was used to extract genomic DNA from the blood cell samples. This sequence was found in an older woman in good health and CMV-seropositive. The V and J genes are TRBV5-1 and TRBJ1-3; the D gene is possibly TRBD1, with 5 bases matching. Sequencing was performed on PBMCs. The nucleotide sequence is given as TGCGCCAGCAGGGGACTGGACTCTGGAAACACCATATATTTT. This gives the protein CASRGLDSGNTIYF.